This T cell receptor (beta chain) was identified during a study of control samples from healthy donors and cancer patients. CDR3 length: 18 residues. Germline V gives CDR1 SGHDT, CDR2 YYEEEE. V was clipped by 0 bases and J by 1 base, with 19 bases between them. Some clones are missing from TCRdb's copy, which holds only in-frame ones; the method was immunoSEQ multiplex PCR. The sample lists fewer than 150,000 clones, 90% occurring once. The genes are TRBV5-6 and TRBJ1-1; D might be TRBD1 (5 bases). The source of this sequence is a young man in good health. The material sequenced was blood. CDR3 residues: CASSLGLVGAQTNTEAFF. CDR3 bases: TGTGCCAGCAGCTTGGGCCTTGTAGGGGCACAAACGAACACTGAAGCTTTCTTT.